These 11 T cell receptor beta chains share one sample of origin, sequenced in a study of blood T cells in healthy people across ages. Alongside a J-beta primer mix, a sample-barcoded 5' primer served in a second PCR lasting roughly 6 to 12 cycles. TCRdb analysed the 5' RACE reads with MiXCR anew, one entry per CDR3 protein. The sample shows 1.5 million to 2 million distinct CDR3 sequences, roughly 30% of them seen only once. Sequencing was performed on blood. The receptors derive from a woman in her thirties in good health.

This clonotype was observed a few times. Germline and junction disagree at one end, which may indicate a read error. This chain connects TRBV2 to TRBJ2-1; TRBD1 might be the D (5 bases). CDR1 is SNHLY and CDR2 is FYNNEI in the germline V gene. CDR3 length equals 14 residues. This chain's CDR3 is CVSTERTSYNEQFF. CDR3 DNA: TGTGTCAGCACCGAAAGGACATCCTACAATGAGCAGTTCTTC.

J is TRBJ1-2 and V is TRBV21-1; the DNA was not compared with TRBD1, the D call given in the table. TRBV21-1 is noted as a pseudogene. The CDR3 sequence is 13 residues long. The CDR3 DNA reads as TGTGCCAGCAGCAACATACAGGGTTATGGCCACACCTTC. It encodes CASSNIQGYGHTF.

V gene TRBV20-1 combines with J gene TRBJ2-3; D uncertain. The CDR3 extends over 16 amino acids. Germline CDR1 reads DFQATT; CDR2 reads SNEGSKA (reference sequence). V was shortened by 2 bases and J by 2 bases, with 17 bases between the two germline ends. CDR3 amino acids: CSARSGALYLTDTQYF. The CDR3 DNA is TGCAGTGCTAGATCTGGAGCGCTATACCTCACAGATACGCAGTATTTT.

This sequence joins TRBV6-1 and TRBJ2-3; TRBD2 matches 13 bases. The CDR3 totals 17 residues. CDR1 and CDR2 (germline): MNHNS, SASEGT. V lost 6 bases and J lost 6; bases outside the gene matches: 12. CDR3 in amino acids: CASSFKGPGLAGDTQYF. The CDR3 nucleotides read TGTGCCAGCAGCTTTAAAGGGCCGGGACTAGCGGGGGATACGCAGTATTTT.

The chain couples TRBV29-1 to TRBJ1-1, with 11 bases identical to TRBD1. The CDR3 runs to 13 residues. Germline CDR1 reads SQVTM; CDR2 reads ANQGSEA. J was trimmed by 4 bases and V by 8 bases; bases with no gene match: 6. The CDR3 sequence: CSLDRGQTTEAFF. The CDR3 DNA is TGCAGCTTGGACAGGGGGCAGACCACTGAAGCTTTCTTT.

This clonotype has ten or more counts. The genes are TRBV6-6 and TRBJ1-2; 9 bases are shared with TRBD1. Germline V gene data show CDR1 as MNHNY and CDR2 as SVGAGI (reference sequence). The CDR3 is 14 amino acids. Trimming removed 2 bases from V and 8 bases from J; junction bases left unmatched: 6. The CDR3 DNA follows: TGTGCCAGCAGTTACAACAGGGGGCGAGGCGGCTACACCTTC. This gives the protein CASSYNRGRGGYTF.

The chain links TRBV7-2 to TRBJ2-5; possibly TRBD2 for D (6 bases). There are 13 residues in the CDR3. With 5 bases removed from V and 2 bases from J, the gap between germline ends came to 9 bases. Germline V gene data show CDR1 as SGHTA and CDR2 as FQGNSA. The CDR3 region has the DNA TGTGCCAGCAGCCGGAGGGTTCAAGAGACCCAGTACTTC. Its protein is CASSRRVQETQYF.

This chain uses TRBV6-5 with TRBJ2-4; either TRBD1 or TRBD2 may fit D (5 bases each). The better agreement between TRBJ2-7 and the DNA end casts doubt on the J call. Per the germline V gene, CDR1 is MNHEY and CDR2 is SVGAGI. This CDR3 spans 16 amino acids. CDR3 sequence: CASSYPRHWGPYEQYF. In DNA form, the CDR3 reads TGTGCCAGCAGTTACCCGAGGCATTGGGGACCCTACGAGCAGTACTTC.

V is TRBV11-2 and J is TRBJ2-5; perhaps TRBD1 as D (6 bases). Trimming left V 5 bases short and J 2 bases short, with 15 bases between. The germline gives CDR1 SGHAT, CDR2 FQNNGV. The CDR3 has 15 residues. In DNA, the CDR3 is TGTGCCAGCAGCCTAGGGGGACGGACGCAAGAGACCCAGTACTTC. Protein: CASSLGGRTQETQYF.

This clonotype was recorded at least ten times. Here the CDR3 DNA reads TGCGCCAGCAGCTTGTGGGGGCGCGGGGACGAGCAGTACTTC. Amino acids: CASSLWGRGDEQYF. The chain uses TRBV5-1 and TRBJ2-7; D is perhaps TRBD1 or TRBD2 (6 bases each). V shed 1 base and J shed 5 bases, with 13 bases lying between them. This CDR3 is 14 amino acids long. Per germline, CDR1 SGHRS and CDR2 YFSETQ.

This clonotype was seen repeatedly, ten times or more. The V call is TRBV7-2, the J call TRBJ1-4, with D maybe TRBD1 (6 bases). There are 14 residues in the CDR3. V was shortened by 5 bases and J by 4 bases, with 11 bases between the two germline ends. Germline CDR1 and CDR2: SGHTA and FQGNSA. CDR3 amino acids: CASSRTGINEKLFF. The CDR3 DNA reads TGTGCCAGCAGCCGCACAGGGATTAATGAAAAACTGTTTTTT.